These 17 T cell receptor beta chains were sequenced from one sample in a study of T cell repertoires in cytomegalovirus infection. TCRdb processed the reads anew with MiXCR; each CDR3 protein has one entry. The data hold some 200,000 distinct CDR3 sequences, with about 21% observed a single time. The sequenced sample was PBMCs. These TCRs come from a human donor in good health (CMV status not recorded). Some clones in this sample may be carry-over from other donors' samples.

As concerns this clonotype: The junction departs from the called germline gene at one end, perhaps through a read error. The rearrangement uses TRBV14 and TRBJ1-1; no reliable D call. The CDR3 totals 14 residues. Per germline, CDR1 SGHDN and CDR2 FVKESK. CDR3: CASSPLRRDGVTGF. Written as DNA, the CDR3 is TGTGCCAGCAGCCCGCTCAGGAGGGATGGGGTTACCGGGTTT.

A few counts support this clonotype. The rearrangement links TRBV20-1 to TRBJ2-7; D remains ambiguous. The CDR3 totals 15 residues. CDR1 and CDR2 from the germline V gene are DFQATT and SNEGSKA (reference sequence). Trimming took off 0 bases at V and 3 bases at J, with 15 bases between the two ends. CDR3 residues: CSARDPQALNYEQYF. DNA for the CDR3: TGCAGTGCTAGAGATCCGCAGGCCCTAAACTACGAGCAGTACTTC.

CDR3 in DNA: TGCAGCGTTCGGGCTTCCACAGATACGCAGTATTTT. It codes for CSVRASTDTQYF. The chain carries TRBV29-1 and TRBJ2-3; D is undetermined. Trimming took off 5 bases at V and 2 bases at J, with 8 bases between the two ends. Germline V lookup: CDR1 SQVTM, CDR2 ANQGSEA. The CDR3 extends over 12 amino acids.

Ten or more counts support this clonotype. The genes are TRBV7-2 and TRBJ2-1; 11 bases are a match to TRBD2. Losses at the gene ends were 1 base for V and 6 bases for J; bases not matched to a gene: 2. From germline, CDR1 is SGHTA and CDR2 FQGNSA. There are 15 residues in the CDR3. The DNA for the CDR3 is TGTGCCAGCAGCTTAGAACTAGCGGGGGTCAATGAGCAGTTCTTC. It specifies CASSLELAGVNEQFF.

The chain carries TRBV7-9 and TRBJ2-5; TRBD1 aligns across 9 bases. V shed 6 bases, J shed 2 bases, and the junction held 4 bases outside the gene matches. CDR3 length equals 14 residues. From germline, CDR1 is SEHNR and CDR2 FQNEAQ (reference sequence). Written as DNA, the CDR3 is TGTGCCAGCAGAAGGGACAGGGAACAAGAGACCCAGTACTTC. Encoded protein: CASRRDREQETQYF.

The V gene is TRBV15, the J gene TRBJ2-1; D gene unclear. The germline V and J ends were trimmed by 7 bases and 9 bases, with 22 bases remaining between them. Germline assignment: CDR1 LNHNV and CDR2 YYDKDF (reference sequence). The CDR3 contains 15 residues. The CDR3 region has the DNA TGTGCCACCACTACTCCAGGCACCGGCCCAGGTGAGCAGTTCTTC. This codes for CATTTPGTGPGEQFF.

This clonotype has more than one count but fewer than ten. In DNA form, the CDR3 reads TGTGCCAGCAGACTGACGGACAGGGGGCACCACGAGCAGTACTTC. It specifies CASRLTDRGHHEQYF. This chain joins TRBV11-2 and TRBJ2-7, with 11 positions matching TRBD1. V shed 6 bases, J shed 5 bases, and the junction held 9 bases outside the gene matches. The germline V gene has CDR1 SGHAT and CDR2 FQNNGV. CDR3 length equals 15 residues.

The V gene is TRBV5-1, the J gene TRBJ2-1; D possibly corresponds to TRBD1 (5 bases). The CDR3 runs 13 residues. V was trimmed by 4 bases and J by 6 bases, leaving 11 bases between them. CDR1 and CDR2 (germline): SGHRS, YFSETQ. The CDR3 nucleotides are TGCGCCAGCAGCCTCCCCAGGGTCAATGAGCAGTTCTTC. As protein: CASSLPRVNEQFF. Supplemented by reference TRBV5-1 and TRBJ2-1, the full variable domain reads KAGVTQTPRYLIKTRGQQVTLSCSPISGHRSVSWYQQTPGQGLQFLFEYFSETQRNKGNFPGRFSGRQFSNSRSEMNVSTLELGDSALYLCASSLPRVNEQFFGPGTRLTVL.

In this sample, this clonotype turned up many times. The chain is built from TRBV10-2 and TRBJ2-5; 8 nucleotides match TRBD2. With 7 bases clipped from V and 1 base from J, the junction kept 5 bases outside the gene matches. The germline V gene has CDR1 WSHSY and CDR2 SAAADI. CDR3 length: 14 residues. The CDR3 loop is CASTFRGGQETQYF. In DNA form, the CDR3 reads TGCGCCAGCACGTTCCGGGGGGGCCAAGAGACCCAGTACTTC.

This chain links TRBV20-1 with TRBJ2-1; 11 bases fit TRBD2. V lost 5 bases and J lost 4; bases outside the gene matches: 7. Germline V gene data show CDR1 as DFQATT and CDR2 as SNEGSKA (reference sequence). This CDR3 spans 15 amino acids. As DNA, the CDR3 is TGCAGTGCTGACAAACTAGCGGGGGATTACAATGAGCAGTTCTTC. Residues: CSADKLAGDYNEQFF.

V and J are TRBV29-1 and TRBJ1-1; no firm D call. Trimming cost V 0 bases and J 1 base, with 0 bases left between them. CDR1 and CDR2 from the germline V gene are SQVTM and ANQGSEA. The CDR3 spans 11 residues. This CDR3 reads CSVEENTEAFF. In nucleotides, the CDR3 is TGCAGCGTTGAAGAGAACACTGAAGCTTTCTTT.

This clonotype was observed at least ten times. This chain links TRBV20-1 with TRBJ1-1; D remains unclear. The CDR3 totals 14 residues. Trimming left V 5 bases short and J 4 bases short, with 17 bases between. Germline-derived CDR1 and CDR2 are DFQATT and SNEGSKA (reference sequence). CDR3 in amino acids: CSAPSEGRATEAFF. Here the CDR3 DNA reads TGCAGTGCTCCCTCCGAGGGCAGAGCCACTGAAGCTTTCTTT.

Concerning this clonotype: The junction differs from germline at one of its ends, possibly a read error. The chain is built from TRBV7-7 and TRBJ1-6; D is undetermined. Germline loops: CDR1 SSHAT, CDR2 FNYEAQ (reference sequence). CDR3 length equals 13 residues. The CDR3 nucleotides read TGTGCTAGCAGCACCGACCAGAATTCACCCCTCCACTTT. Protein sequence: CASSTDQNSPLHF.

This clonotype was seen more than once but under ten times. The J gene is TRBJ2-3, the V gene TRBV11-3; TRBD2 aligns across 8 bases. Germline V CDR1 and CDR2: SGHNT, YENEEA. The CDR3 extends over 15 amino acids. V dropped 3 bases and J dropped 4; count of bases not matched to a gene: 6. The chain's CDR3 is CASSFRREVPDTQYF. In DNA, the CDR3 is TGTGCCAGCAGCTTCCGGCGGGAGGTCCCAGATACGCAGTATTTT.

This clonotype was recorded many times. The chain has TRBV7-2 and TRBJ1-1; D unclear. The CDR3 spans 16 residues. Germline V gives CDR1 SGHTA, CDR2 FQGNSA. V lost 5 bases and J 12 bases, leaving 28 bases between the germline ends. CDR3 in DNA: TGTGCCAGCAGCCCCCGAAGCCTCGACGGAGTTAGTAGAACTTTCTTT. Protein sequence: CASSPRSLDGVSRTFF.

This clonotype was counted many times. The rearrangement links TRBV7-9 to TRBJ2-1; 10 bases are a match to TRBD1. The CDR3 runs 18 residues. Germline V gene sequence: CDR1 SEHNR, CDR2 FQNEAQ (reference sequence). The V segment lost 2 bases and the J segment 3 bases; nucleotides outside the gene matches: 10. The CDR3 here is CASSLYGRGQGIYNEQFF. The CDR3 coding sequence is TGTGCCAGCAGCTTATATGGGCGGGGACAGGGGATCTACAATGAGCAGTTCTTC.

This clonotype showed up just a few times. The V gene is TRBV6-5, the J gene TRBJ1-5; D is perhaps TRBD1 (5 bases). Trimming cost V 6 bases and J 1 base, with 13 bases left between them. CDR1 and CDR2 (germline): MNHEY, SVGAGI. The CDR3 loop spans 15 amino acids. The CDR3 spells CASSNYRTSNQPQHF. The CDR3 region has the DNA TGTGCCAGCAGCAATTACAGGACGAGCAATCAGCCCCAGCATTTT.